This T cell receptor (beta chain) was found in a study of cytomegalovirus exposure and HLA in healthy donors. It was with 60 Vbeta and 13 Jbeta primers that the PCR ran. Profiling relied on immunoSEQ multiplex PCR, and the TCRdb table lists in-frame clones only, not all of them. The top ten clones hold 7.3% of a sample with around 140,000 clones, approximately 81% of them seen once. Trimming took off 7 bases at V and 0 bases at J, with 24 bases between the two ends. There are 18 residues in the CDR3. Germline V lookup: CDR1 SGHTA, CDR2 FQGTGA. Sequenced material: PBMCs. The receptor's source is a male donor in good health and CMV-seronegative. This chain connects TRBV7-3 to TRBJ2-5; a weak D match, TRBD2 (6 bases). CDR3 residues: CASTPRLATPTYQETQYF. For the CDR3, the DNA is TGTGCCAGCACCCCAAGGCTAGCGACGCCAACGTACCAAGAGACCCAGTACTTC.